The entry that follows covers one T cell receptor (beta chain) sequence. The data stem from a study of control samples from healthy donors and cancer patients. Trimming stripped 6 bases from V and 3 bases from J, with 26 bases between. Germline V gene sequence: CDR1 SQVTM, CDR2 ANQGSEA. The CDR3 runs 17 residues. Measured with immunoSEQ multiplex PCR; TCRdb has only the in-frame clones, and not every one. The sample records 95,000 to 150,000 clones, roughly 90% being singletons. This receptor was obtained from a woman in her late teens or twenties in good health. Sequenced material: blood. The genes are TRBV29-1 and TRBJ1-2; perhaps TRBD1 as D (6 bases). Here the CDR3 DNA reads TGCAGCGTACCACCACCCAGGGGCAGGGGAAGGGACTATGGCTACACCTTC. Amino acids: CSVPPPRGRGRDYGYTF.